This TCR beta chain stems from a study of blood T cell repertoires in COVID-19. Study-level information: The United States, Italy and Spain supplied acute and convalescent COVID-19 samples. In each case, the material was cDNA or gDNA derived from T cells, B-cell-depleted T cells, or PBMCs.

Repertoires were generated with immunoSEQ multiplex PCR, while TCRdb's copy carries only in-frame clones and drops some. In the table there are fewer than 500,000 clones, 80% to 90% of which are singletons. The sequenced sample was peripheral blood. The sequence was collected from a woman in her twenties or thirties with acute or convalescent COVID-19.

DNA of the CDR3: TGTGCCAGCAGCTTAACGCCCCCGGGACAGGCGGAGACCCAGTACTTC. Protein product: CASSLTPPGQAETQYF. The V call is TRBV7-3, the J call TRBJ2-5; the match to TRBD1 covers 8 bases. This CDR3 is 16 amino acids long. Germline lookup yields CDR1 SGHTA and CDR2 FQGTGA. The V and J ends lost 0 bases and 5 bases, in that order; junction bases with no gene match: 8.